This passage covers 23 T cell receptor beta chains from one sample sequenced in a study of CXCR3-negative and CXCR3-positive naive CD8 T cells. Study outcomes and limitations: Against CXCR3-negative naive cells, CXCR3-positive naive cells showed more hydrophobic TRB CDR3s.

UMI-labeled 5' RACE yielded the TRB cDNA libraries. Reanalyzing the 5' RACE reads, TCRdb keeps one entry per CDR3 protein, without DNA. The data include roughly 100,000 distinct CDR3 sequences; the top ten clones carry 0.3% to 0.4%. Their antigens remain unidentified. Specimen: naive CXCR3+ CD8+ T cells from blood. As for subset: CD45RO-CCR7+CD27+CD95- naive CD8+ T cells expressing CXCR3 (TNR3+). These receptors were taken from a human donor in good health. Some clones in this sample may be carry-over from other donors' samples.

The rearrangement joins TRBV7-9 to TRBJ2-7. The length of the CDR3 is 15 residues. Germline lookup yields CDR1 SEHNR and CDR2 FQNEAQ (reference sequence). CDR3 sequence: CASSLAGSYSYEQYF.

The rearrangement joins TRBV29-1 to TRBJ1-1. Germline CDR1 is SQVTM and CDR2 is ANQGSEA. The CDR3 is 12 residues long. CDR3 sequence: CSVKVANNEAFF.

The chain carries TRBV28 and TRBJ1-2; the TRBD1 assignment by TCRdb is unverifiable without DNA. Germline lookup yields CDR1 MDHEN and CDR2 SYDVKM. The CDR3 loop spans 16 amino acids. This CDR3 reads CASRSDRGLDYYGYTF.

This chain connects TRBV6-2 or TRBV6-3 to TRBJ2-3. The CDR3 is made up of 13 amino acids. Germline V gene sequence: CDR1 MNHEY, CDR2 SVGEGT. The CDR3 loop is CASSWNLEDTQYF.

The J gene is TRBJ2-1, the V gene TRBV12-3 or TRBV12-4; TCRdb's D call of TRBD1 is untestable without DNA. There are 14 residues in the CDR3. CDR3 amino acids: CARSATGTGDEQFF.

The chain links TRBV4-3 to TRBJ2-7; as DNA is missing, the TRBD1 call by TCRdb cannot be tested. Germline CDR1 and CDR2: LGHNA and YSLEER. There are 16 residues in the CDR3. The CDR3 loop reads CASSQDRAGGSYEQYF.

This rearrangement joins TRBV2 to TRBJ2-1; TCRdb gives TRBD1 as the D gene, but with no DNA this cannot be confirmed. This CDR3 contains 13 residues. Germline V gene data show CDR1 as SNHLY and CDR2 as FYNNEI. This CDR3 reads CASGGDRGYEQFF.

CDR3 protein: CASSLAYGNSYEQYF. This rearrangement joins TRBV5-1 to TRBJ2-7; the TRBD1 assignment by TCRdb is unverifiable without DNA. Germline assignment: CDR1 SGHRS and CDR2 YFSETQ. This CDR3 is built from 15 residues.

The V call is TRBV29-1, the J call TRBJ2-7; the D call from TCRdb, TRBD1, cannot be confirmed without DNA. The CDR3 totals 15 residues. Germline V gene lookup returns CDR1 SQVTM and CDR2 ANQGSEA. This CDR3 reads CSVEDLGGESYEQYF.

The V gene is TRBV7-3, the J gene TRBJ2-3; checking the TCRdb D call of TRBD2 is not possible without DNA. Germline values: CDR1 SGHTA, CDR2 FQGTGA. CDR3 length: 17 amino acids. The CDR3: CASSPFGAGADTDTQYF.

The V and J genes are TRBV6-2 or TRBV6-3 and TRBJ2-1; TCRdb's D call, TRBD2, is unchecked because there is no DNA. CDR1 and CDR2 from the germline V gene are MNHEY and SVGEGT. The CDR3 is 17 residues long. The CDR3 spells CASSSQSHSGGDNEQFF.

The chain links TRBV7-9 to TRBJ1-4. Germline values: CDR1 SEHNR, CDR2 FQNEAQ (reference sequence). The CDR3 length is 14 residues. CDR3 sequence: CASSPDPTNEKLFF.

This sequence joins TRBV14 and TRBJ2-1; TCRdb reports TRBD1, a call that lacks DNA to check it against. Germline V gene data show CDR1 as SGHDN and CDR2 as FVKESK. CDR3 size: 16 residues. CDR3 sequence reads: CASSQGDTAQYNEQFF.

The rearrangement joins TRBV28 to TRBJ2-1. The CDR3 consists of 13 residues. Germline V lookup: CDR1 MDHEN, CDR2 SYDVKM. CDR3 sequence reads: CASTQDGYNEQFF.

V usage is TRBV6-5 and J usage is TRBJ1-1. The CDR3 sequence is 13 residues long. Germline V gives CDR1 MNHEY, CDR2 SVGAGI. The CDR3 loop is CASSYSILLEAFF.

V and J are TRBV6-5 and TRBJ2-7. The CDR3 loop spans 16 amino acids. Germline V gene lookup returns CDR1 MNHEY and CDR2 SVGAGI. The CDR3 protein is CASSYSIRGTLSEQYF.

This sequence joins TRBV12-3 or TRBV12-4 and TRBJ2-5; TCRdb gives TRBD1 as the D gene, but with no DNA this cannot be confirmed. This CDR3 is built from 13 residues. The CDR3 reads CASSPYLKETQYF.

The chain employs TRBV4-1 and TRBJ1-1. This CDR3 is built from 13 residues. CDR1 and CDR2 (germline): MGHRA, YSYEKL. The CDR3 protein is CASSQGRNTEAFF.

CDR3 residues: CASSVEVRTEQFF. V and J are TRBV9 and TRBJ2-1. This CDR3 region has 13 residues. Per germline, CDR1 SGDLS and CDR2 YYNGEE.

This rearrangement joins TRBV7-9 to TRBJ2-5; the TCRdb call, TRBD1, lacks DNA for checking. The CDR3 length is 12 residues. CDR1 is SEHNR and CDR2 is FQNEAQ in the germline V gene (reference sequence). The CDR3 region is CASSSDTETQYF.

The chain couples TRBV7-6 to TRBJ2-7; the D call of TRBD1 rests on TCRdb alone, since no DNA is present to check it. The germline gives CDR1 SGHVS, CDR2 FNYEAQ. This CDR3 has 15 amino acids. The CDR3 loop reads CASSLVAGGVYEQYF.

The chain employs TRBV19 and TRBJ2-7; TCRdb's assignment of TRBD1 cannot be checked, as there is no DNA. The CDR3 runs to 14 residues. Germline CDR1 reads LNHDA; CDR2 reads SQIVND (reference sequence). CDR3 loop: CASSFIGGTDEQYF.

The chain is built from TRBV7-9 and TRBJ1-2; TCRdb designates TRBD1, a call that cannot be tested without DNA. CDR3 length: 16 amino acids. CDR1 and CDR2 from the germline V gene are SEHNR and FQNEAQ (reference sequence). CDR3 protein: CASSSPGTGSNYGYTF.